This T cell receptor (beta chain) stems from a study of blood T cell repertoires in COVID-19. The V and J ends lost 1 base and 2 bases respectively, with 10 bases between them. Germline values: CDR1 SGHRS, CDR2 YFSETQ. The CDR3 consists of 14 residues. Per the original methods: For nucleated cells, counts were estimated from reference gene primer amplification. Only in-frame clones appear in the TCRdb table, and some are missing; sequencing was by immunoSEQ multiplex PCR. Clone size and V and J calls were adopted from that table, with D and trimming inferred from the DNA. Among 210,000 or so clones listed, about four fifths were seen once.

The sample was PBMCs or T cells enriched from blood (not recorded which). This receptor was identified in a woman between 45 and 60 years old with acute COVID-19. The chain joins TRBV5-1 to TRBJ2-7, with a possible D match to TRBD1 (5 bases). The CDR3 loop reads CASSLFQGTYEQYF. The CDR3 DNA reads TGCGCCAGCAGCTTGTTTCAGGGAACCTACGAGCAGTACTTC.